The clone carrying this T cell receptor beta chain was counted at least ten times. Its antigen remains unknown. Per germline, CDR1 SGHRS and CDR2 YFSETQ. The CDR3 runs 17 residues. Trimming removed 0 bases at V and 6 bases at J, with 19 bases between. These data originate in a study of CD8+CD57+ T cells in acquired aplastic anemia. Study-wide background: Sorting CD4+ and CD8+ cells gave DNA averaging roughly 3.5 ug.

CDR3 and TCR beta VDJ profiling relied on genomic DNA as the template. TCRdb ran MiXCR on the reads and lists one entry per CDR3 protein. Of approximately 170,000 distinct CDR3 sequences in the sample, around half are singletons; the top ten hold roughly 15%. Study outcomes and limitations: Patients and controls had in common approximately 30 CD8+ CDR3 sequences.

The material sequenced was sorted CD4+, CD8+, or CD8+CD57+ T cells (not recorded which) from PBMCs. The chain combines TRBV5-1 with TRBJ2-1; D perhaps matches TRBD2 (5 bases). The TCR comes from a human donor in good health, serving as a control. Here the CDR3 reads CASSLVLASPIGNEQFF. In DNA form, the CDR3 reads TGCGCCAGCAGCTTGGTTCTCGCTAGCCCGATAGGCAATGAGCAGTTCTTC. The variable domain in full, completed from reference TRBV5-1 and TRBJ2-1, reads KAGVTQTPRYLIKTRGQQVTLSCSPISGHRSVSWYQQTPGQGLQFLFEYFSETQRNKGNFPGRFSGRQFSNSRSEMNVSTLELGDSALYLCASSLVLASPIGNEQFFGPGTRLTVL.